The rows below give T cell receptor beta chains drawn from one sample of a study of blood T cell repertoires in COVID-19. Generated by immunoSEQ multiplex PCR, the TCRdb table keeps only in-frame clones and is missing some. Among more than 200,000 clones listed, 65% to 85% were seen once. What was sequenced was peripheral blood. These receptors originate from a man aged 45 to 65 with active or convalescent COVID-19. Both conserved end residues are part of each CDR3. Fields, in order: CDR3 protein, CDR3 DNA, J gene, D gene, clone size, V gene. A D gene is named only where the DNA matches it firmly. Rows may omit the clone size; those that give it use once, few, many or a size class.

CATSDGRGYGYTF | TGTGCCACTTCTGACGGACGGGGCTATGGCTACACCTTC | TRBJ1-2 | . | . | TRBV6-6
CASSVGGGAYEQYF | TGTGCCAGCAGCGTAGGCGGGGGGGCCTACGAGCAGTACTTC | TRBJ2-7 | TRBD2 | once | TRBV9
CASKLTSGGAGEQYF | TGTGCCAGCAAACTGACTAGCGGGGGGGCAGGGGAGCAGTACTTC | TRBJ2-7 | TRBD2 | . | TRBV6-5
CASSLGGTETQYF | TGTGCCAGCAGCTTAGGGGGGACCGAGACCCAGTACTTC | TRBJ2-5 | . | . | TRBV7-3
CASSIQGSSYNSPLHF | TGTGCCAGTAGTATCCAGGGGAGCTCCTATAATTCACCCCTCCACTTT | TRBJ1-6 | . | . | TRBV19
CASSLSQGTGELFF | TGTGCCAGCAGCTTAAGTCAGGGCACCGGGGAGCTGTTTTTT | TRBJ2-2 | . | once | TRBV7-2
CASSPDRHYGYTF | TGTGCCAGCAGCCCCGACAGACACTATGGCTACACCTTC | TRBJ1-2 | . | . | TRBV7-9
CASSQGSGVTGELFF | TGTGCCAGCAGCCAAGGTTCAGGGGTGACCGGGGAGCTGTTTTTT | TRBJ2-2 | . | . | TRBV3-1/TRBV3-2
CASSVGRTGRNEQYF | TGTGCCAGCAGCGTAGGAAGGACAGGAAGGAACGAGCAGTACTTC | TRBJ2-7 | TRBD1 | . | TRBV7-8
CASSSRTVSSYEQYF | TGTGCCAGCAGCTCCCGGACAGTGAGCTCCTACGAGCAGTACTTC | TRBJ2-7 | . | few | TRBV7-2
CASSFPEGSKSYEQYF | TGTGCCAGCAGCTTTCCGGAGGGGAGCAAGTCCTACGAGCAGTACTTC | TRBJ2-7 | . | . | TRBV11-2
CASSLDGRGARTGELFF | TGTGCCAGCAGCTTAGACGGGCGGGGGGCGCGAACCGGGGAGCTGTTTTTT | TRBJ2-2 | TRBD2 | . | TRBV7-2
CASSYSGGLGTDTQYF | TGTGCCAGCAGTTACTCGGGGGGGCTTGGCACAGATACGCAGTATTTT | TRBJ2-3 | . | . | TRBV6-5
CASSLSGGRGDTQYF | TGTGCCAGCAGCCTTAGCGGGGGCCGGGGAGATACGCAGTATTTT | TRBJ2-3 | TRBD2 | . | TRBV5-5
CASSSDRGEDSPLHF | TGTGCCAGTAGTTCGGACAGGGGAGAGGACTCACCCCTCCACTTT | TRBJ1-6 | TRBD1 | . | TRBV19
CASAPDRVTNEKLFF | TGCGCCAGCGCCCCCGACAGGGTCACTAATGAAAAACTGTTTTTT | TRBJ1-4 | TRBD1 | . | TRBV5-1
CSAATGNGYTF | TGCAGTGCCGCGACAGGGAATGGCTACACCTTC | TRBJ1-2 | TRBD1 | . | TRBV20-1
CSASSRVAKNIQYF | TGCAGTGCTAGTTCCAGGGTGGCCAAAAACATTCAGTACTTC | TRBJ2-4 | . | . | TRBV20-1
CASSPVGGQYF | TGTGCCAGCAGCCCTGTAGGGGGGCAGTATTTT | TRBJ2-3 | . | . | TRBV5-6
CASSAGTSGGPSTGELFF | TGTGCCAGCAGCGCTGGGACTAGCGGGGGCCCTTCCACCGGGGAGCTGTTTTTT | TRBJ2-2 | TRBD2 | . | TRBV14
CASSTDREGGELFF | TGTGCCAGTAGTACGGACAGGGAGGGCGGGGAGCTGTTTTTT | TRBJ2-2 | . | . | TRBV19
CASSYWRGGYGYTF | TGTGCCAGCAGTTACTGGAGGGGTGGCTATGGCTACACCTTC | TRBJ1-2 | . | . | TRBV6-2/TRBV6-3
CASRMTGFDQPQHF | TGTGCCAGCAGAATGACAGGGTTCGATCAGCCCCAGCATTTT | TRBJ1-5 | TRBD1 | . | TRBV6-6
CASSLEGESYNEQFF | TGCGCCAGCAGCTTGGAGGGGGAATCCTACAATGAGCAGTTCTTC | TRBJ2-1 | . | . | TRBV5-1
CASSPSGTYEQYF | TGTGCCAGCAGCCCCTCCGGGACCTACGAGCAGTACTTC | TRBJ2-7 | . | once | TRBV12-3/TRBV12-4
CASSTDYTNTEAFF | TGTGCCAGCAGCACGGACTATACGAACACTGAAGCTTTCTTT | TRBJ1-1 | . | . | TRBV25-1
CASSPGPRGEQYF | TGTGCCAGCAGCCCAGGGCCGCGGGGCGAGCAGTACTTC | TRBJ2-7 | . | . | TRBV11-3
CATQTRQGAETQYF | TGTGCCACCCAAACTAGACAGGGGGCGGAGACCCAGTACTTC | TRBJ2-5 | TRBD1 | . | TRBV15
CASSSRTGLGYGYTF | TGTGCCAGCAGCTCAAGGACAGGGCTCGGCTATGGCTACACCTTC | TRBJ1-2 | TRBD1 | . | TRBV7-2